This paragraph reports one TCR beta chain. Its antigen is undetermined. This entry belongs to a study of blood T cells in healthy people across ages. Samples each had at least 5.5 micrograms of total RNA extracted. Findings of the study overall: Both naive CD4+ cell counts and diversity were greater in long-lived donors than in aged donors.

V was pared by 1 base and J by 2 bases, with 10 bases between. Germline V gene data show CDR1 as LGHDT and CDR2 as YNNKEL (reference sequence). CDR3 size: 15 residues. For the second PCR, which ran for roughly 6 to 12 cycles, a sample-barcoded 5' primer and a J-beta primer mix were used. Each cDNA molecule received a tag from a template-switch adaptor that had 12 random nucleotides. TCRdb used MiXCR to reprocess the 5' RACE reads, holding one entry per CDR3 protein. Of more than 650,000 distinct CDR3 sequences in the sample, 22% are singletons; the top ten hold roughly a fifth. Sequenced input: blood. This chain joins TRBV3-1 and TRBJ2-3, with D tentatively TRBD1 (5 bases). The TCR comes from a man in his 70s in good health. The CDR3 spells CASSQVGQNTDTQYF. CDR3 bases: TGTGCCAGCAGCCAAGTTGGACAAAACACAGATACGCAGTATTTT.